This TCR beta chain was observed in a study of T-cell reconstitution after alpha-beta-depleted transplantation in children. TCRbeta library preparation incorporated unique molecular identifiers. TCRdb analysed the PCR reads with MiXCR anew, one entry per CDR3 protein. The table shows 250,000 to 350,000 distinct CDR3 sequences, with 9.5% to 10% occurring only once. This clonotype has a handful of counts. This receptor was taken from a human donor who donated a stem cell graft to a child with SCID. Sequenced material: PBMCs from the stem cell graft donor, taken from the stem cell graft.

DNA for the CDR3: TGTGCCAGCAGCGGACGCCAGGGGGCGGATGAAAAACTGTTTTTT. Residues: CASSGRQGADEKLFF. This chain connects TRBV7-9 to TRBJ1-4; 8 nucleotides agree with TRBD1. V lost 5 bases, J lost 6 bases, and 8 bases stayed unmatched. The germline V gene has CDR1 SEHNR and CDR2 FQNEAQ (reference sequence). This CDR3 comprises 15 residues.